The clone carrying this TCR beta chain appeared a single time. Germline V gene data show CDR1 as SNHLY and CDR2 as FYNNEI. V lost 6 bases, J lost 2 bases, and 10 bases lay in between. The CDR3 loop spans 13 amino acids. This entry is derived from a study of cytomegalovirus exposure and HLA in healthy donors. Healthy bone marrow donors made up the donors. The PCR employed 60 Vbeta primers together with 13 Jbeta primers. Sequencing was performed with immunoSEQ multiplex PCR; in TCRdb, only in-frame clones are kept and a portion is missing. Of 50,000 or so clones in the sample, about 69% were seen once. This TCR was sampled from a man aged 35-49 years in good health and CMV-seropositive. Input material: PBMCs. This chain links TRBV2 with TRBJ1-1, with D maybe TRBD1 (5 bases). The CDR3 DNA reads TGTGCCAGCAGCCCAGGGCCCAACACTGAAGCTTTCTTT. It encodes CASSPGPNTEAFF.